The clone carrying this T cell receptor (beta chain) was observed a few times. The junction departs from germline at one end; a sequencing error may be responsible. These data are taken from a study of response to subunit inactivated influenza vaccine. MiXCR was run by TCRdb on the RT-PCR reads, yielding one entry per CDR3 protein. Altogether around 750,000 distinct CDR3 sequences are present, around 20% being singletons, with the ten largest covering 10% to 13%. The germline V gene has CDR1 MNHNS and CDR2 SASEGT. The CDR3 sequence is 17 residues long. This chain connects TRBV6-1 to TRBJ2-3; 14 bases line up with TRBD2. The sample was PBMCs from blood, taken 4 to 6 days after vaccination. This sequence originates from a middle-aged man who received an inactivated influenza vaccine. CDR3 DNA: TGTGCCAGCAGTGACAGTGCCCCGGGACTAGCGGGAGATGCGCAGTATTTT. Protein sequence: CASSDSAPGLAGDAQYF.